A single sample is the source of the 27 T cell receptor beta chains below, sequenced in a study of T cell repertoires in cytomegalovirus infection. MiXCR, applied by TCRdb to the reads, yields one record per CDR3 protein. Of fewer than 700,000 distinct CDR3 sequences listed, around 24% are singletons. Material for sequencing was CD8+ T cells from PBMCs. These receptors were taken from a human donor in good health (CMV status not recorded). Some clones in this sample may be carry-over from other donors' samples.

The table lists this clonotype with many counts. The chain recombines TRBV6-1 with TRBJ2-7, with TRBD2 identical over 10 bases. The CDR3 loop spans 14 amino acids. The V gene's germline CDR1 is MNHNS and CDR2 SASEGT. V was clipped by 5 bases and J by 2 bases; unmatched bases: 3. The CDR3 nucleotides read TGTGCCAGCAGTCTAACTAGCGGGACCTACGAGCAGTACTTC. As protein: CASSLTSGTYEQYF.

The V gene is TRBV14, the J gene TRBJ2-3; D is ambiguous. Germline V gene data show CDR1 as SGHDN and CDR2 as FVKESK. The CDR3 loop spans 14 amino acids. Deletions cut 4 bases from V and 5 bases from J, with 13 bases between. The CDR3 DNA reads TGTGCCAGCAGCCCGGGCTCCTCGGGAGATACGCAGTATTTT. Translated, it gives CASSPGSSGDTQYF.

Ten or more counts support this clonotype. Here the CDR3 DNA reads TGTGCCACCAGCAGAGTCAGTTCTGGAAACACCATATATTTT. Encoded protein: CATSRVSSGNTIYF. The rearrangement joins TRBV15 to TRBJ1-3; D ambiguous. Germline V lookup: CDR1 LNHNV, CDR2 YYDKDF (reference sequence). V dropped 1 base and J dropped 1 base, with 5 bases sitting between them. The CDR3 is 14 residues long. Looking up the rest from reference TRBV15 and TRBJ1-3 gives the full variable domain: DAMVIQNPRYQVTQFGKPVTLSCSQTLNHNVMYWYQQKSSQAPKLLFHYYDKDFNNEADTPDNFQSRRPNTSFCFLDIRSPGLGDTAMYLCATSRVSSGNTIYFGEGSWLTVV.

This clonotype was seen more than once but under ten times. The genes are TRBV25-1 and TRBJ2-2, with a possible D match to TRBD1 (6 bases). CDR1 MGHDK and CDR2 SYGVNS come from the germline V gene. Trimming took off 3 bases at V and 3 bases at J, with 14 bases between the two ends. CDR3 length: 16 amino acids. The CDR3 protein is CASSDLDRRYTGELFF. CDR3 in DNA: TGTGCCAGCAGTGATCTCGACAGGCGGTACACCGGGGAGCTGTTTTTT.

This clonotype was found many times. This rearrangement joins TRBV7-2 to TRBJ2-1, with D perhaps TRBD1 (6 bases). CDR1 is SGHTA, CDR2 FQGNSA, per germline. The CDR3 loop spans 14 amino acids. Trimming pared 3 bases from V and 4 bases from J, leaving 10 bases between. The CDR3 loop reads CASSFHRVYNEQFF. CDR3 nucleotides: TGTGCCAGCAGCTTCCACAGGGTTTACAATGAGCAGTTCTTC.

The chain carries TRBV4-2 and TRBJ2-1, with a possible D match to TRBD1 (6 bases). Per germline, CDR1 LGHNA and CDR2 YNFKEQ. CDR3 length: 16 residues. Trimming pared 4 bases from V and 5 bases from J, leaving 18 bases between. The CDR3 region has the DNA TGTGCCAGCAGCCTACGCATCAGGGGCCCCAACAATGAGCAGTTCTTC. Translating it yields CASSLRIRGPNNEQFF.

V and J are TRBV20-1 and TRBJ1-6; D uncertain. V lost 5 bases, J lost 0 bases, and 17 bases lay in between. CDR1 DFQATT and CDR2 SNEGSKA come from the germline V gene (reference sequence). The CDR3 is 17 residues long. CDR3 loop: CSAPNSDGSSYNSPLHF. The DNA for the CDR3 is TGCAGTGCTCCAAACTCGGACGGAAGCTCCTATAATTCACCCCTCCACTTT.

The J gene is TRBJ2-7, the V gene TRBV28; 9 bases align to TRBD1. The CDR3 consists of 17 residues. Trimming removed 4 bases from V and 0 bases from J; junction bases left unmatched: 10. The V gene's germline CDR1 is MDHEN and CDR2 SYDVKM. The chain's CDR3 is CASSSQLMTGGSYEQYV. CDR3 sequence (DNA): TGTGCCAGCAGTTCCCAGCTCATGACAGGGGGCTCCTACGAGCAGTACGTC.

This clonotype was seen many times. V and J are TRBV7-9 and TRBJ1-6; 8 positions match TRBD1. This CDR3 has 15 residues. V lost 5 bases, J lost 8 bases, and 8 bases stayed unmatched. The germline gives CDR1 SEHNR, CDR2 FQNEAQ (reference sequence). This CDR3 is CASSRPTGVDSPLHF. The CDR3, as DNA: TGTGCCAGCAGCCGTCCGACAGGGGTGGATTCACCCCTCCACTTT.

The V call is TRBV29-1, the J call TRBJ2-1; TRBD2 might be the D (7 bases). Trimming took 6 bases from V and 6 from J, leaving 15 bases between them. CDR1 and CDR2 (germline): SQVTM, ANQGSEA. The CDR3 has 13 amino acids. CDR3 region: CSVRGGPTNEQFF. CDR3 DNA: TGCAGCGTAAGGGGGGGGCCGACCAATGAGCAGTTCTTC.

The rearrangement uses TRBV29-1 and TRBJ2-5; 7 bases are a match to TRBD2. Germline V gene lookup returns CDR1 SQVTM and CDR2 ANQGSEA. The CDR3 contains 12 residues. After removal of 5 bases from V and 3 bases from J, the junction contained 3 bases not matched to a gene. The CDR3 nucleotides are TGCAGCGTTTGTCGGGGGGAAGAGACCCAGTACTTC. Translation: CSVCRGEETQYF.

This clonotype was seen repeatedly, ten times or more. The genes are TRBV7-8 and TRBJ1-6; no definite D call. Germline CDR1 is SGHVS and CDR2 is FQNEAQ. V was pared by 5 bases and J by 8 bases, with 19 bases between. The CDR3 sequence is 16 residues long. The chain's CDR3 is CASSPNPALYDSPLHF. The CDR3 DNA reads as TGTGCCAGCAGCCCGAATCCCGCCCTATATGATTCACCCCTCCACTTT. The full variable domain, its missing parts supplied by reference TRBV7-8 and TRBJ1-6, is GAGVSQSPRYKVAKRGQDVALRCDPISGHVSLFWYQQALGQGPEFLTYFQNEAQLDKSGLPSDRFFAERPEGSVSTLKIQRTQQEDSAVYLCASSPNPALYDSPLHFGNGTRLTVT.

The genes are TRBV6-6 and TRBJ1-1, with TRBD1 matching 9 bases. This CDR3 has 18 amino acids. The V gene end was trimmed by 4 bases and the J gene end by 1 base; junction bases not matched to a gene: 13. Germline values: CDR1 MNHNY, CDR2 SVGAGI (reference sequence). This CDR3 reads CASSFPLTRDRENTEAFF. CDR3 bases: TGTGCCAGCAGTTTCCCCTTAACCCGGGACAGGGAGAACACTGAAGCTTTCTTT.

The chain links TRBV14 to TRBJ1-2; 9 nucleotides align to TRBD1. V shed 4 bases and J 0 bases; nucleotides not matched to a gene: 9. Germline CDR1 reads SGHDN; CDR2 reads FVKESK. This CDR3 has 17 residues. CDR3 nucleotides: TGTGCCAGCAGCCCTGGACAGGGGAACGGAGCTAACTATGGCTACACCTTC. Translating gives CASSPGQGNGANYGYTF. Based on the CDR3 plus reference TRBV14 and TRBJ1-2, the full variable domain is EAGVTQFPSHSVIEKGQTVTLRCDPISGHDNLYWYRRVMGKEIKFLLHFVKESKQDESGMPNNRFLAERTGGTYSTLKVQPAELEDSGVYFCASSPGQGNGANYGYTFGSGTRLTVV.

The V call is TRBV29-1, the J call TRBJ1-3; TRBD1 might be the D (5 bases). CDR3 length equals 12 residues. Trimming removed 4 bases from V and 4 bases from J, with 8 bases in between. CDR1 is SQVTM and CDR2 is ANQGSEA in the germline V gene. The CDR3 DNA is TGCAGCGTTGTGTCAGGGGGAAACACCATATATTTT. It is translated as CSVVSGGNTIYF.

The rearrangement joins TRBV14 to TRBJ2-7; D is uncertain. The V and J ends lost 4 bases and 2 bases respectively, with 12 bases between them. The germline CDR1 and CDR2 sequences are SGHDN and FVKESK. The CDR3 runs 14 residues. This CDR3 is CASSRSAVTYEQYF. The CDR3, as DNA: TGTGCCAGCAGCCGTTCAGCCGTAACCTACGAGCAGTACTTC.

This clonotype was observed a few times. The V gene is TRBV7-6, the J gene TRBJ2-1; 8 nucleotides match TRBD1. Germline lookup yields CDR1 SGHVS and CDR2 FNYEAQ. The CDR3 length is 13 residues. Trimming cost V 6 bases and J 8 bases; bases outside gene matches: 6. The chain's CDR3 is CASRRQGSHEQFF. The CDR3 bases are TGTGCCAGCAGACGACAGGGGTCCCATGAGCAGTTCTTC.

This clonotype was counted only a few times. This chain links TRBV28 with TRBJ1-1; TRBD1 agrees at 9 bases. The CDR3 contains 12 residues. In germline, CDR1 is MDHEN, CDR2 SYDVKM. J gave up 3 bases and V 11 bases, and 4 bases lay outside the gene matches. The CDR3 spells CAHGQGYTEAFF. Here the CDR3 DNA reads TGTGCCCACGGACAGGGGTACACTGAAGCTTTCTTT.

The chain employs TRBV27 and TRBJ2-1; D possibly corresponds to TRBD1 (6 bases). The V gene's germline CDR1 is MNHEY and CDR2 SMNVEV (reference sequence). V dropped 5 bases and J dropped 7 bases, with 15 bases sitting between them. This CDR3 has 14 residues. The CDR3 bases are TGTGCCAGCAGTCCTAGGGGGTCGGTGAATGAGCAGTTCTTC. It is translated as CASSPRGSVNEQFF.

There are many counts of this clonotype. V gene TRBV10-3 combines with J gene TRBJ1-1; D is unclear. This CDR3 has 13 amino acids. Per germline, CDR1 ENHRY and CDR2 SYGVKD. Deletions cut 3 bases from V and 1 base from J, with 6 bases between. CDR3 coding DNA: TGTGCCATCAGTGAATTGGGGAACACTGAAGCTTTCTTT. Protein product: CAISELGNTEAFF.

This clonotype was counted only a few times. This chain joins TRBV6-2 or TRBV6-3 and TRBJ1-4; no firm D call. The V end lost 2 bases, the J end lost 4 bases, and 20 bases lay between the germline ends. The CDR3 runs 18 residues. The germline V gene encodes CDR1 MNHEY and CDR2 SVGEGT. The CDR3 coding sequence is TGTGCCAGCAGTTACACCATCCGGGAGGCGGTGAATAATGAAAAACTGTTTTTT. It is translated as CASSYTIREAVNNEKLFF.

The rearrangement links TRBV28 to TRBJ2-7, with unresolved D. CDR1 MDHEN and CDR2 SYDVKM come from the germline V gene. The CDR3 has 14 amino acids. V lost 4 bases and J lost 2, with 12 bases in between. CDR3 region: CASSSIVGAYEQYV. DNA of the CDR3: TGTGCCAGCAGTTCCATCGTTGGGGCCTACGAGCAGTACGTC.

V gene TRBV6-1 combines with J gene TRBJ2-4; TRBD1 matches 8 bases. J lost 1 base, V lost 4 bases, and 3 bases had no gene match. CDR1 is MNHNS and CDR2 is SASEGT in the germline V gene. The CDR3 length is 15 residues. The CDR3 bases are TGTGCCAGCAGTGGATGGACAGGGGCCAAAAACATTCAGTACTTC. Translated: CASSGWTGAKNIQYF.

There are a few counts of this clonotype. This chain links TRBV27 with TRBJ2-2, with D possibly matching TRBD2 (5 bases). The CDR3 totals 15 residues. From germline, CDR1 is MNHEY and CDR2 SMNVEV (reference sequence). V gave up 2 bases and J gave up 6 bases, with 13 bases separating them. In DNA, the CDR3 is TGTGCCAGCAGTTTAGCGGGCCTCCTGTCCGGGGAGCTGTTTTTT. Amino acids: CASSLAGLLSGELFF.

This clonotype showed up just a few times. The rearrangement links TRBV12-5 to TRBJ2-4, with unresolved D. CDR1 is LGHNT, CDR2 FRNRAP, per germline. This CDR3 is built from 11 residues. The germline V and J ends were trimmed by 2 bases and 7 bases, with 3 bases remaining between them. The DNA for the CDR3 is TGTGCTAGTGGTTTGAGGAACATTCAGTACTTC. This translates into CASGLRNIQYF.

This clonotype was found once. J is TRBJ1-1 and V is TRBV11-2; 11 bases are shared with TRBD1. Per the germline V gene, CDR1 is SGHAT and CDR2 is FQNNGV. Trimming took 5 bases from V and 1 from J; bases not matched to a gene: 6. The CDR3 is made up of 16 amino acids. The CDR3 sequence is CASSPWTGGGNTEAFF. CDR3 nucleotides: TGTGCCAGCAGCCCTTGGACAGGGGGCGGGAACACTGAAGCTTTCTTT. The complete variable domain, with remaining parts taken from reference TRBV11-2 and TRBJ1-1, reads EAGVAQSPRYKIIEKRQSVAFWCNPISGHATLYWYQQILGQGPKLLIQFQNNGVVDDSQLPKDRFSAERLKGVDSTLKIQPAKLEDSAVYLCASSPWTGGGNTEAFFGQGTRLTVV.

The chain has TRBV7-9 and TRBJ2-7; D unresolved. Germline V CDR1 and CDR2: SEHNR, FQNEAQ (reference sequence). V was clipped by 5 bases and J by 2 bases, with 10 bases between them. CDR3 length: 13 residues. The CDR3 DNA is TGTGCCAGCAGCCCGAACACGGCCTACGAGCAGTACTTC. This sequence encodes CASSPNTAYEQYF.